Described below is a single T cell receptor beta chain sequence and its context. Its antigen is not known. This sample was taken from a study of cytomegalovirus exposure and HLA in healthy donors. The study, taken as a whole, reports: Later work associated roughly 15,000 TCR beta sequences with HLA alleles at 0.05 false discovery rate. The productive fraction for most TCR beta V segments was about 90% or about 30% in an earlier analysis.

PCR involved 60 Vbeta and 13 Jbeta primers. Generated by immunoSEQ multiplex PCR, the TCRdb table keeps only in-frame clones and is missing some. This sample has about 150,000 clones, with about three quarters found just once. The TCR sequence derives from a woman in her forties or fifties in good health and CMV-seropositive. Input material: PBMCs.

CDR3 sequence reads: CASSFSQSARGAFF. The CDR3 DNA sequence: TGTGCCAGCAGTTTTTCCCAAAGTGCGAGAGGGGCTTTCTTT. V usage is TRBV28 and J usage is TRBJ1-1; D uncertain. The germline CDR1 and CDR2 sequences are MDHEN and SYDVKM. V dropped 3 bases and J dropped 11 bases, with 19 bases sitting between them. The CDR3 covers 14 residues.